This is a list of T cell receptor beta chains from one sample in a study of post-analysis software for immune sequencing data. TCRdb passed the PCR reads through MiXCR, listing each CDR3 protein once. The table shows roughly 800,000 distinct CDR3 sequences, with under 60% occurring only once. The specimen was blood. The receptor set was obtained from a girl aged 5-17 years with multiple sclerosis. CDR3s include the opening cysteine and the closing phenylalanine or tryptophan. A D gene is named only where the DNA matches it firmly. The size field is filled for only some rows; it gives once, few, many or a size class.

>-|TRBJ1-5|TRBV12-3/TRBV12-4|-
TGTGCCAGCAGTCCTAGTCACTTGGGTCAGCCCCAGCATTTT
CASSPSHLGQPQHF
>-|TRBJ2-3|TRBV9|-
TGTGCCGGCAGCGCTGGGGGAGATACGCAGTATTTT
CAGSAGGDTQYF
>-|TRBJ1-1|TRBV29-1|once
TGCAGCGTAGTAGAAACCGGGTGCACTGAAGCTTTCTTT
CSVVETGCTEAFF
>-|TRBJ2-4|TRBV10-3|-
TGTGCCATCAGTGAGGCCCCACAAGGACGGGAAAACATTCAGTACTTC
CAISEAPQGRENIQYF
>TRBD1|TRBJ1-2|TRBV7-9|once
TGTGCCAGCAGCCGGGGACAGGTCTTCGGCTACACCTTC
CASSRGQVFGYTF
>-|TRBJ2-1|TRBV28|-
TGTGCCAGCAGTTTAAAACCCAATGAGCAGTTCTTC
CASSLKPNEQFF
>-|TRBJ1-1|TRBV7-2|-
TGTGCCAGCAGCTTAGTGGCTCGCAGCACTGAAGCTTTCTTT
CASSLVARSTEAFF
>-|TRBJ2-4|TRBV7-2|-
TGTGCCAGCAGCTTAGGCGGGTACAGATCGGTAGTCAAAAACATTCAGTACTTC
CASSLGGYRSVVKNIQYF
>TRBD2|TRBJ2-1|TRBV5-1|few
TGCGCCAGCGGGAGCGGGAGGGCTTATGAGCAGTTCTTC
CASGSGRAYEQFF
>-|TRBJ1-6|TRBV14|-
TGTGCCAGCAGCCGGCCTGGCAGGACCCTCCACTTT
CASSRPGRTLHF
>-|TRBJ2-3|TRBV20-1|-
TGCAGTGCTAGAGACACAGGGAAAACAGTTCCCCCACCCCGCACAGATACGCAGTATTTT
CSARDTGKTVPPPRTDTQYF
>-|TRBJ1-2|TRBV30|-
-
CAWSVGGGNTF
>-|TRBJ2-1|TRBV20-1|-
TGCAGTGCTAGAATCCCCTACCCCAATGAGCAGTTCTTC
CSARIPYPNEQFF
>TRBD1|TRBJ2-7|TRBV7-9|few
TGTGCCAGCAGCTCATCCGGGACAGGAGAGTACGAGCAGTACTTC
CASSSSGTGEYEQYF
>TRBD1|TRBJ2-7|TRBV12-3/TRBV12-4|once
TGTGCCAGCAGCCGACAGGGGGCTCGTGAGCAGTACTTC
CASSRQGAREQYF